What follows are 26 T cell receptor beta chains derived from one specimen sequenced in a study of blood T cell repertoires in COVID-19. Only in-frame clones appear in the TCRdb table, and some are missing; sequencing was by immunoSEQ multiplex PCR. The sample consists of some 250,000 clones, 70% to 90% of them appearing once. Sequenced material: peripheral blood. These TCRs come from a woman aged 30 to 39 who had recovered from COVID-19.

The chain joins TRBV7-9 to TRBJ2-5; 10 bases align to TRBD1. The CDR3 has 17 residues. CDR1 is SEHNR and CDR2 is FQNEAQ in the germline V gene (reference sequence). V lost 5 bases to trimming and J lost 2 bases; unmatched junction nucleotides: 11. The CDR3 reads CASSEAGTGAAQETQYF. The CDR3, as DNA: TGTGCCAGCAGCGAAGCCGGGACAGGGGCAGCACAAGAGACCCAGTACTTC.

The chain carries TRBV7-9 and TRBJ1-2, with 7 bases fitting TRBD1. Germline V lookup: CDR1 SEHNR, CDR2 FQNEAQ (reference sequence). The CDR3 runs to 12 residues. V lost 4 bases, J lost 6 bases, and 2 bases stayed unmatched. The DNA of the CDR3 is TGTGCCAGCAGCTCCAGGGGGGATGGCTACACCTTC. Translation: CASSSRGDGYTF.

The rearrangement joins TRBV28 to TRBJ2-3; 8 nucleotides agree with TRBD2. The length of the CDR3 is 15 residues. Germline-derived CDR1 and CDR2 are MDHEN and SYDVKM. V lost 6 bases, J lost 6 bases, and 11 bases stayed unmatched. CDR3 loop: CASSRSGGGWDTQYF. CDR3 DNA sequence: TGTGCCAGCAGCCGCAGCGGGGGAGGTTGGGATACGCAGTATTTT. The full variable domain, rest sourced from reference TRBV28 and TRBJ2-3, is DVKVTQSSRYLVKRTGEKVFLECVQDMDHENMFWYRQDPGLGLRLIYFSYDVKMKEKGDIPEGYSVSREKKERFSLILESASTNQTSMYLCASSRSGGGWDTQYFGPGTRLTVL.

The chain uses TRBV6-1 and TRBJ1-2, with a possible D match to TRBD1 (5 bases). Germline V gene lookup returns CDR1 MNHNS and CDR2 SASEGT. The V and J ends lost 2 bases and 4 bases respectively, with 8 bases between them. The CDR3 spans 13 residues. This chain's CDR3 is CASSESQGYGYTF. CDR3 nucleotides: TGTGCCAGCAGTGAATCCCAGGGCTATGGCTACACCTTC.

Comment on this clone: The same CDR3 can be traced to other DNA sequences in this sample. The gene calls are TRBV9 and TRBJ2-7, with TRBD2 matching 7 bases. After removal of 0 bases from V and 2 bases from J, the junction contained 2 bases not matched to a gene. The CDR3 runs 14 residues. Germline V lookup: CDR1 SGDLS, CDR2 YYNGEE. CDR3 sequence: CASSVGGGTYEQYF. Here the CDR3 DNA reads TGTGCCAGCAGCGTAGGGGGGGGAACCTACGAGCAGTACTTC.

The CDR3 sequence: CASSGRRTGNYGYTF. The CDR3, as DNA: TGTGCCAGCAGCGGCCGGAGAACAGGGAACTATGGCTACACCTTC. The chain combines TRBV5-4 with TRBJ1-2; D is perhaps TRBD1 (6 bases). The CDR3 is 15 residues long. Germline values: CDR1 SGHNT, CDR2 YYREEE (reference sequence). The V gene lost 4 bases and the J gene lost 2 bases, with 15 bases spanning the gap.

V and J are TRBV6-5 and TRBJ1-2; 7 bases map to TRBD1. Per germline, CDR1 MNHEY and CDR2 SVGAGI. CDR3 length: 14 amino acids. J gave up 0 bases and V 6 bases, and 4 bases lay outside the gene matches. CDR3 in amino acids: CASRGTGANYGYTF. The CDR3 DNA reads TGTGCCAGCAGGGGCACAGGGGCTAACTATGGCTACACCTTC.

The rearrangement joins TRBV29-1 to TRBJ2-5; TRBD2 matches 11 bases. CDR1 SQVTM and CDR2 ANQGSEA come from the germline V gene. This CDR3 spans 16 amino acids. Trimming took 4 bases from V and 2 from J; bases not matched to a gene: 9. The CDR3 DNA reads as TGCAGCGTTGTATTTGGACTAGCGGGTGCTCAAGAGACCCAGTACTTC. Amino acid sequence: CSVVFGLAGAQETQYF.

This chain joins TRBV5-1 and TRBJ2-2; D possibly corresponds to TRBD1 (5 bases). The ends were cut back, 4 bases at V and 4 bases at J, with 14 bases in the middle. Germline V gene data show CDR1 as SGHRS and CDR2 as YFSETQ. This CDR3 comprises 15 residues. CDR3 sequence: CASSVQRRGTGELFF. The CDR3 coding sequence is TGCGCCAGCAGCGTACAAAGAAGGGGCACCGGGGAGCTGTTTTTT.

The chain employs TRBV6-5 and TRBJ1-2; 11 bases are a match to TRBD1. V dropped 4 bases and J dropped 7; count of bases not matched to a gene: 5. CDR3 length equals 14 residues. The germline V gene encodes CDR1 MNHEY and CDR2 SVGAGI. CDR3 loop: CASSLGTGGIGYTF. Written as DNA, the CDR3 is TGTGCCAGCAGTTTAGGGACAGGGGGAATTGGCTACACCTTC.

The V call is TRBV7-2, the J call TRBJ2-7; TRBD1 aligns across 9 bases. From germline, CDR1 is SGHTA and CDR2 FQGNSA. The CDR3 spans 14 residues. After removal of 0 bases from V and 6 bases from J, the junction contained 3 bases not matched to a gene. In nucleotides, the CDR3 is TGTGCCAGCAGCTTAGCGGGACAGGGCCTCGAGCAGTACTTC. This translates into CASSLAGQGLEQYF.

The chain uses TRBV9 and TRBJ1-2; 9 nucleotides align to TRBD1. The ends lost 0 bases at V and 3 bases at J; junction bases unmatched: 12. Germline V lookup: CDR1 SGDLS, CDR2 YYNGEE. CDR3 length equals 18 residues. The CDR3 here is CASSVEEQGASTHYGYTF. Here the CDR3 DNA reads TGTGCCAGCAGCGTAGAGGAACAGGGGGCGTCCACCCACTATGGCTACACCTTC.

This rearrangement joins TRBV28 to TRBJ2-1, with a tentative D call TRBD1 (6 bases). Germline CDR1 MDHEN, CDR2 SYDVKM. This CDR3 is built from 13 residues. Between the trimmed V and J ends, which lost 7 bases and 9 bases, there was a span of 16 bases. The CDR3 bases are TGTGCCAGCACCCACAGGGTATTTGGTGAGCAGTTCTTC. Its translation is CASTHRVFGEQFF. Combining the CDR3 with reference TRBV28 and TRBJ2-1 gives the whole variable domain DVKVTQSSRYLVKRTGEKVFLECVQDMDHENMFWYRQDPGLGLRLIYFSYDVKMKEKGDIPEGYSVSREKKERFSLILESASTNQTSMYLCASTHRVFGEQFFGPGTRLTVL.

CDR3 DNA: TGCGCCAGCAGCTTGGGAGGACAGGGAGGCACAGATACGCAGTATTTT. Translation: CASSLGGQGGTDTQYF. V gene TRBV5-1 combines with J gene TRBJ2-3, with TRBD1 matching over 8 bases. The V gene end was trimmed by 0 bases and the J gene end by 1 base; junction bases not matched to a gene: 4. The CDR3 is 16 amino acids. Looked up from germline, CDR1 is SGHRS and CDR2 is YFSETQ.

The rearrangement uses TRBV19 and TRBJ1-1; no definite D call. This CDR3 has 14 amino acids. Germline lookup yields CDR1 LNHDA and CDR2 SQIVND (reference sequence). Trimming removed 7 bases from V and 5 bases from J, with 17 bases in between. The CDR3, as DNA: TGTGCCAGTAATAGTCTGACATCACGGACTGAAGCTTTCTTT. The encoded protein is CASNSLTSRTEAFF.

The gene calls are TRBV30 and TRBJ2-3; D perhaps matches TRBD2 (6 bases). V lost 4 bases and J lost 3, with 14 bases in between. Germline V CDR1 and CDR2: GTSNPN, SVGIG (reference sequence). This CDR3 contains 14 residues. The CDR3 protein is CAWTRGVGTDTQYF. The CDR3 bases are TGTGCCTGGACCCGCGGGGTAGGGACAGATACGCAGTATTTT.

This chain uses TRBV27 with TRBJ1-2; TRBD1 matches at 7 bases. V lost 3 bases, J lost 6 bases, and 7 bases stayed unmatched. Germline V CDR1 and CDR2: MNHEY, SMNVEV (reference sequence). The CDR3 extends over 14 amino acids. In nucleotides, the CDR3 is TGTGCCAGCAGTTTGAGGGGGCAAATTGATGGCTACACCTTC. It is translated as CASSLRGQIDGYTF.

V and J are TRBV27 and TRBJ1-1, with D unclear. This CDR3 spans 15 amino acids. Germline V lookup: CDR1 MNHEY, CDR2 SMNVEV (reference sequence). Trimming removed 3 bases from V and 0 bases from J, with 11 bases in between. As DNA, the CDR3 is TGTGCCAGCAGTTTGGATTCAGGCCTGAACACTGAAGCTTTCTTT. This translates into CASSLDSGLNTEAFF.

This sequence joins TRBV6-2 or TRBV6-3 and TRBJ2-3; D may be TRBD2 (7 bases). CDR1 and CDR2 (germline): MNHEY, SVGEGT. V was pared by 1 base and J by 4 bases, with 12 bases between. CDR3 size: 15 residues. This CDR3 is CASSYWGGPADTQYF. CDR3 DNA sequence: TGTGCCAGCAGTTACTGGGGGGGGCCGGCAGATACGCAGTATTTT.

The chain is built from TRBV7-7 and TRBJ2-2; D possibly corresponds to TRBD1 (5 bases). V was clipped by 4 bases and J by 7 bases, with 10 bases between them. The CDR3 covers 13 residues. Germline V lookup: CDR1 SSHAT, CDR2 FNYEAQ (reference sequence). The CDR3 protein is CASSSQGVGELFF. CDR3 DNA sequence: TGTGCCAGCAGCTCCCAGGGTGTCGGGGAGCTGTTTTTT.

J is TRBJ1-2 and V is TRBV18; 8 positions match TRBD1. The trim removed 6 bases at V and 4 bases at J, leaving 4 bases unmatched. The CDR3 has 13 amino acids. Germline CDR1 and CDR2: KGHSH and LQKENI. This chain's CDR3 is CASSLGQGYGYTF. In DNA, the CDR3 is TGTGCCAGCTCCCTAGGACAGGGCTATGGCTACACCTTC.

The V gene is TRBV6-2 or TRBV6-3, the J gene TRBJ2-2; the D gene is possibly TRBD1 (5 bases). Trimming removed 1 base at V and 1 base at J, with 7 bases between. CDR3 length equals 15 residues. Germline lookup yields CDR1 MNHEY and CDR2 SVGEGT. The CDR3 spells CASSYLGVNTGELFF. The CDR3 nucleotides read TGTGCCAGCAGTTACTTAGGGGTGAACACCGGGGAGCTGTTTTTT.

The chain joins TRBV4-2 to TRBJ1-4, with no clear D. CDR1 is LGHNA and CDR2 is YNFKEQ in the germline V gene. This CDR3 comprises 17 residues. The V end was cut by 4 bases, the J end by 7 bases, with 22 bases between. As DNA, the CDR3 is TGTGCCAGCAGCCCTAAAGTTCTCAGCGCTGCTGTTGAAAAACTGTTTTTT. It specifies CASSPKVLSAAVEKLFF.

This clone came up many times. Other DNA sequences in this sample translate to the same CDR3. The chain carries TRBV15 and TRBJ2-7; 9 bases fit TRBD1. The germline gives CDR1 LNHNV, CDR2 YYDKDF (reference sequence). The CDR3 loop spans 13 amino acids. After removal of 3 bases from V and 5 bases from J, the junction contained 2 bases not matched to a gene. The CDR3 DNA is TGTGCCACCAGCAGGGACAGGGGACACGAGCAGTACTTC. It specifies CATSRDRGHEQYF.

This clone was detected only once. The genes are TRBV18 and TRBJ2-1, with TRBD1 identical over 7 bases. With V trimmed by 8 bases and J by 6 bases, 13 bases remained unmatched. The CDR3 runs to 15 residues. CDR1 and CDR2 from the germline V gene are KGHSH and LQKENI. CDR3 nucleotide sequence: TGTGCCAGCCTTGACTCTTTGGGACAGATCAATGAGCAGTTCTTC. Translated: CASLDSLGQINEQFF.

V and J are TRBV3-1 (or the pseudogene TRBV3-2) and TRBJ1-6, with 11 bases aligning to TRBD1. In germline, CDR1 is LGHDT, CDR2 YNNKEL (reference sequence). This CDR3 spans 16 amino acids. The V segment lost 4 bases and the J segment 10 bases; nucleotides outside the gene matches: 9. For the CDR3, the DNA is TGTGCCAGCAGCCGAGGGACAGGGGGGGTCGGCTCACCCCTCCACTTT. Protein sequence: CASSRGTGGVGSPLHF.